The source of this T cell receptor (beta chain) is a study of patients and donors after allogeneic stem cell transplantation. The germline V gene has CDR1 SGDLS and CDR2 YYNGEE. The J segment lost 3 bases and the V segment lost 2 bases, leaving 9 bases of the junction unmatched. CDR3 length: 16 amino acids. In TCRdb, the RT-PCR reads were re-called with MiXCR into one record per CDR3 protein. Here the sample spans about 960,000 distinct CDR3 sequences, roughly 18% being singletons. The receptor was derived from a human donor who was either an allogeneic HSCT recipient or a stem cell or donor lymphocyte infusion donor (not recorded which). It is not recorded whose cells these are; they may come from a transplant donor. Sequencing was done on a sample of blood, either unsorted or a sorted T cell fraction (not recorded which). V usage is TRBV9 and J usage is TRBJ2-7; TRBD2 agrees at 9 bases. CDR3 loop: CASSVTPSGGLYEQYF. The CDR3 nucleotides are TGTGCCAGCAGCGTCACCCCAAGCGGGGGGCTCTACGAGCAGTACTTC.